These 23 T cell receptor beta chains were all obtained from the same sample, sequenced in a study of early T cells in non-severe SARS-CoV-2 infection. A single record per CDR3 protein comes from TCRdb applying MiXCR to the 5' RACE reads. The table shows 80,000 to 95,000 distinct CDR3 sequences, with 15% to 20% occurring only once. The source material was whole blood, sampled at baseline. Receptors originate from an adult who was a healthcare worker with PCR-confirmed SARS-CoV-2 infection or an uninfected control (not recorded which).

The chain uses TRBV30 and TRBJ2-1; the D is unclear. This CDR3 contains 11 residues. CDR1 and CDR2 from the germline V gene are GTSNPN and SVGIG (reference sequence). Trimming shortened V by 0 bases and J by 8 bases, and 5 bases separated the two germline ends. The CDR3 loop reads CAWSVVYEQFF. The CDR3 nucleotides read TGTGCCTGGAGTGTTGTCTATGAGCAGTTCTTC.

The chain recombines TRBV6-2 or TRBV6-3 with TRBJ2-1; no clear D gene. The CDR3 is 12 residues long. Germline CDR1 is MNHEY and CDR2 is SVGEGT. V was clipped by 2 bases and J by 10 bases, with 9 bases between them. The CDR3 sequence is CASSYAQREQFF. In nucleotides, the CDR3 is TGTGCCAGCAGTTACGCGCAGAGGGAGCAGTTCTTC.

J is TRBJ2-5 and V is TRBV28; D is ambiguous. V lost 6 bases, J lost 9 bases, and 11 bases lay in between. The germline gives CDR1 MDHEN, CDR2 SYDVKM. There are 11 residues in the CDR3. For the CDR3, the DNA is TGTGCCAGCAGCGCTCGTGGGGCCCAGTACTTC. Amino acid sequence: CASSARGAQYF.

This clonotype was recorded many times. The gene calls are TRBV9 and TRBJ1-5, with 7 bases fitting TRBD1. The CDR3 length is 14 residues. CDR1 and CDR2 from the germline V gene are SGDLS and YYNGEE. V lost 3 bases and J lost 7; bases outside the gene matches: 7. The CDR3 nucleotides are TGTGCCAGCAGCGACGGACAGGCGGGCCAGCCCCAGCATTTT. Its translation is CASSDGQAGQPQHF.

This clonotype has just a few counts. The V gene is TRBV20-1, the J gene TRBJ2-3, with 8 positions matching TRBD2. The germline CDR1 and CDR2 sequences are DFQATT and SNEGSKA (reference sequence). The V and J ends lost 7 bases and 3 bases, in that order; junction bases with no gene match: 12. This CDR3 has 15 residues. This CDR3 reads CSVPPTSGSTDTQYF. The DNA for the CDR3 is TGCAGTGTCCCGCCGACAAGCGGGAGTACAGATACGCAGTATTTT.

This chain connects TRBV15 to TRBJ2-3; D is ambiguous. Trimming pared 4 bases from V and 2 bases from J, leaving 13 bases between. Germline CDR1 and CDR2: LNHNV and YYDKDF (reference sequence). The CDR3 is 15 residues long. Written as DNA, the CDR3 is TGTGCCACCAGCACGATCGACCGCGTCACAGATACGCAGTATTTT. Translated: CATSTIDRVTDTQYF.

In this sample, this clonotype turned up a few times. The chain carries TRBV11-2 and TRBJ2-1; TRBD2 aligns across 10 bases. V shed 1 base, J shed 7 bases, and the junction held 7 bases outside the gene matches. This CDR3 is 16 amino acids long. Germline CDR1 and CDR2: SGHAT and FQNNGV. The CDR3 coding sequence is TGTGCCAGCAGCTTAGGAGCGGGAGGGCTGGGGAATGAGCAGTTCTTC. It codes for CASSLGAGGLGNEQFF.

V is TRBV5-1 and J is TRBJ2-2; the D gene is possibly TRBD1 (5 bases). The germline V gene encodes CDR1 SGHRS and CDR2 YFSETQ. Trimming removed 3 bases from V and 3 bases from J, with 15 bases in between. This CDR3 is 16 amino acids long. The CDR3 nucleotides are TGCGCCAGCAGCTCAGACAGCCGCTATTACACCGGGGAGCTGTTTTTT. Its protein is CASSSDSRYYTGELFF. Together with reference TRBV5-1 and TRBJ2-2, the CDR3 gives the full variable domain: KAGVTQTPRYLIKTRGQQVTLSCSPISGHRSVSWYQQTPGQGLQFLFEYFSETQRNKGNFPGRFSGRQFSNSRSEMNVSTLELGDSALYLCASSSDSRYYTGELFFGEGSRLTVL.

The chain is built from TRBV11-2 and TRBJ2-2; possibly TRBD2 for D (5 bases). Trimming stripped 7 bases from V and 2 bases from J, with 17 bases between. The CDR3 runs 16 residues. Per the germline V gene, CDR1 is SGHAT and CDR2 is FQNNGV. The CDR3 sequence is CASTLGGGRNTGELFF. The DNA for the CDR3 is TGTGCCAGCACCTTGGGTGGTGGGAGAAACACCGGGGAGCTGTTTTTT.

CDR3 residues: CASSLLAGAVFNEQFF. CDR3 in DNA: TGTGCCAGCAGCTTACTGGCGGGAGCGGTTTTCAATGAGCAGTTCTTC. The chain employs TRBV7-3 and TRBJ2-1; 7 bases line up with TRBD2. Trimming cost V 2 bases and J 6 bases; bases outside gene matches: 10. Per germline, CDR1 SGHTA and CDR2 FQGTGA. The CDR3 runs to 16 residues.

The V and J genes are TRBV20-1 and TRBJ2-3; a possible D gene is TRBD2 (6 bases). The germline gives CDR1 DFQATT, CDR2 SNEGSKA (reference sequence). The CDR3 totals 12 residues. CDR3 in DNA: TGCAGCGGGAGTCTTGTCACAGATACGCAGTATTTT. It encodes CSGSLVTDTQYF.

The CDR3, as DNA: TGTGCCAGCGAGTCGAACGCCTACGAGCAGTACTTC. Encoded protein: CASESNAYEQYF. J is TRBJ2-7 and V is TRBV7-9; D unresolved. V was pared by 8 bases and J by 2 bases, with 10 bases between. CDR3 size: 12 residues. Germline V gene data show CDR1 as SEHNR and CDR2 as FQNEAQ (reference sequence).

The chain uses TRBV5-1 and TRBJ1-4; D is uncertain. The CDR3 is 13 amino acids. Germline V gene data show CDR1 as SGHRS and CDR2 as YFSETQ. Trimming shortened V by 5 bases and J by 4 bases, and 9 bases separated the two germline ends. In DNA, the CDR3 is TGCGCCAGCAGGCGGAGAGATAATGAAAAACTGTTTTTT. Its translation: CASRRRDNEKLFF.

The table lists this clonotype with many counts. The rearrangement joins TRBV12-3 or TRBV12-4 to TRBJ2-2, with D uncertain. The ends were cut back, 2 bases at V and 6 bases at J, with 10 bases in the middle. The CDR3 spans 14 residues. CDR3 in DNA: TGTGCCAGCAGTTTACCCCCTCGGCCCGGGGAGCTGTTTTTT. This translates into CASSLPPRPGELFF.

This clonotype was seen only a few times. One end of the junction does not line up with germline, which may come from a read error. The rearrangement uses TRBV13 and TRBJ2-2; D possibly corresponds to TRBD2 (6 bases). CDR3 length: 16 amino acids. Per the germline V gene, CDR1 is PRHDT and CDR2 is FYEKMQ (reference sequence). DNA of the CDR3: TGTGCCAGCAGCGTAGGAGGGGACCTCCTAAAAGGGGAGCTGTTTTTT. The encoded protein is CASSVGGDLLKGELFF. Using reference TRBV13 and TRBJ2-2 for the parts outside the CDR3, the full variable domain is AAGVIQSPRHLIKEKRETATLKCYPIPRHDTVYWYQQGPGQDPQFLISFYEKMQSDKGSIPDRFSAQQFSDYHSELNMSSLELGDSALYFCASSVGGDLLKGELFFGEGSRLTVL.

This clonotype was picked up a small number of times. The V gene is TRBV11-2, the J gene TRBJ2-3, with D tentatively TRBD1 or TRBD2 (5 bases each). V dropped 2 bases and J dropped 1 base, with 16 bases sitting between them. This CDR3 comprises 17 residues. Germline assignment: CDR1 SGHAT and CDR2 FQNNGV. The CDR3 sequence: CASSLMGVPRRTDTQYF. The CDR3 region has the DNA TGTGCCAGCAGCTTAATGGGGGTACCCCGACGCACAGATACGCAGTATTTT. Looking up the rest from reference TRBV11-2 and TRBJ2-3 gives the full variable domain: EAGVAQSPRYKIIEKRQSVAFWCNPISGHATLYWYQQILGQGPKLLIQFQNNGVVDDSQLPKDRFSAERLKGVDSTLKIQPAKLEDSAVYLCASSLMGVPRRTDTQYFGPGTRLTVL.

The chain uses TRBV12-3 or TRBV12-4 and TRBJ2-2; D uncertain. V lost 6 bases to trimming and J lost 6 bases, with 8 bases between them. The CDR3 has 12 residues. The CDR3 DNA follows: TGTGCCAGCAGACGAGAAGCCGGGGAGCTGTTTTTT. Protein sequence: CASRREAGELFF.

This clonotype showed up just a few times. The chain carries TRBV13 and TRBJ2-1; either TRBD1 or TRBD2 may fit D (5 bases each). V was shortened by 5 bases and J by 15 bases, with 17 bases between the two germline ends. The CDR3 has 12 residues. Per the germline V gene, CDR1 is PRHDT and CDR2 is FYEKMQ (reference sequence). The CDR3 sequence: CASSQGRMRGFF. The CDR3 bases are TGTGCCAGCAGCCAAGGGCGGATGAGGGGGTTCTTC. Combining the CDR3 with reference TRBV13 and TRBJ2-1 gives the whole variable domain AAGVIQSPRHLIKEKRETATLKCYPIPRHDTVYWYQQGPGQDPQFLISFYEKMQSDKGSIPDRFSAQQFSDYHSELNMSSLELGDSALYFCASSQGRMRGFFGPGTRLTVL.

This clonotype was counted only a few times. J is TRBJ2-3 and V is TRBV7-9, with a possible D match to TRBD2 (5 bases). Looked up from germline, CDR1 is SEHNR and CDR2 is FQNEAQ (reference sequence). V was clipped by 0 bases and J by 3 bases, with 13 bases between them. The CDR3 consists of 16 residues. As DNA, the CDR3 is TGTGCCAGCAGCTTAGCGGTCCTTAGCGAAACAGATACGCAGTATTTT. It yields the protein CASSLAVLSETDTQYF. The complete variable domain, with remaining parts taken from reference TRBV7-9 and TRBJ2-3, reads DTGVSQNPRHKITKRGQNVTFRCDPISEHNRLYWYRQTLGQGPEFLTYFQNEAQLEKSRLLSDRFSAERPKGSFSTLEIQRTEQGDSAMYLCASSLAVLSETDTQYFGPGTRLTVL.

This clonotype was picked up a small number of times. V and J are TRBV12-3 or TRBV12-4 and TRBJ1-5, with D perhaps matching TRBD1 (5 bases). The V gene lost 3 bases and the J gene lost 7 bases, with 19 bases spanning the gap. This CDR3 spans 16 amino acids. The CDR3 DNA is TGTGCCAGCAGTTTCGCCTACGCCGGGGGAAGACAGCCCCAGCATTTT. Protein product: CASSFAYAGGRQPQHF.

The V call is TRBV9, the J call TRBJ2-7; D ambiguous. Germline-derived CDR1 and CDR2 are SGDLS and YYNGEE. The CDR3 consists of 13 residues. V was trimmed by 3 bases and J by 1 base, leaving 8 bases between them. The CDR3, as DNA: TGTGCCAGCAGCGCAGACGGTTCCTACGAGCAGTACTTC. Translated, it gives CASSADGSYEQYF.

The rearrangement uses TRBV19 and TRBJ2-7; 7 bases are shared with TRBD1. V shed 5 bases, J shed 6 bases, and the junction held 10 bases outside the gene matches. The CDR3 is made up of 14 amino acids. CDR1 is LNHDA and CDR2 is SQIVND in the germline V gene (reference sequence). Here the CDR3 DNA reads TGTGCCAGTAGTCCGTCGGACAGGCCCCCCGAGCAGTACTTC. Translated, it gives CASSPSDRPPEQYF.

This clonotype has more than one count but fewer than ten. The rearrangement joins TRBV19 to TRBJ2-1, with 8 bases identical to TRBD2. Germline V gives CDR1 LNHDA, CDR2 SQIVND (reference sequence). The CDR3 loop spans 14 amino acids. With V trimmed by 10 bases and J by 5 bases, 10 bases remained unmatched. CDR3 DNA sequence: TGTGCCACCGGGGGGGCGAACCGGGACAATGAGCAGTTCTTC. It translates to CATGGANRDNEQFF. Filled out from reference TRBV19 and TRBJ2-1, the complete variable domain reads DGGITQSPKYLFRKEGQNVTLSCEQNLNHDAMYWYRQDPGQGLRLIYYSQIVNDFQKGDIAEGYSVSREKKESFPLTVTSAQKNPTAFYLCATGGANRDNEQFFGPGTRLTVL.